The sequence of this TCR beta chain was determined in a study of blood T cells in healthy people across ages. Germline V CDR1 and CDR2: SEHNR, FQNEAQ (reference sequence). The V end was cut by 1 base, the J end by 3 bases, with 9 bases between. The CDR3 sequence is 14 residues long. The study, taken as a whole, reports: Percentage of naive T cells showed a strong correlation with TCR beta diversity.

Combining a sample-barcoded 5' primer with a J-beta primer mix, a second PCR ran for about 7 to 11 cycles. TCRdb analysed the 5' RACE reads with MiXCR anew, one entry per CDR3 protein. The sample lists approximately 820,000 distinct CDR3 sequences; about 42% were seen once. Around 10 milliliters of peripheral blood were drawn from each donor. RNA extraction gave at least 5 micrograms of total RNA per sample. Worth noting for this clonotype: Its antigen remains unidentified.

This receptor was identified in a man aged 60-69 years in good health. Sequencing was done on a sample of blood. The genes are TRBV7-9 and TRBJ1-2; D gene unclear. The CDR3 region is CASSLEGVHYGYTF. CDR3 in DNA: TGTGCCAGCAGCTTAGAAGGTGTGCACTATGGCTACACCTTC.